Listed below are T cell receptor beta chains from one sample, sequenced in a study. Each CDR3 protein is one row after TCRdb ran MiXCR on the 5' RACE reads. The data hold roughly 40,000 distinct CDR3 sequences, with under 20% observed a single time. The sequenced material came from naive CD4+ T cells sorted from a lymph node. The source of these receptors is a female donor with breast cancer. CDR3s include the opening cysteine and the closing phenylalanine or tryptophan. A D gene is named only where the DNA matches it firmly. The listing skips clone size in some rows; elsewhere it reads once, few, many or a size class.

j_gene: TRBJ2-5; d_gene: TRBD2; abundance: many; len: 15; v_gene: TRBV15; CDR3nt: TGTGCCACCAGCAGAGTTATAGCGGGAGAAGAGACCCAGTACTTC; CDR3aa: CATSRVIAGEETQYF
j_gene: TRBJ2-1; d_gene: TRBD2; abundance: -; len: 15; v_gene: TRBV7-9; CDR3nt: TGTGCCAGCAGCCTGATTTGGCGGGGGAGGAATGAGCAGTTCTTC; CDR3aa: CASSLIWRGRNEQFF
j_gene: TRBJ1-2; d_gene: -; abundance: few; len: 13; v_gene: TRBV5-1; CDR3nt: TGCGCCAGCAGCTTGGACGGGGGGAAGGGCTACACCTTC; CDR3aa: CASSLDGGKGYTF
j_gene: TRBJ1-3; d_gene: -; abundance: few; len: 16; v_gene: TRBV4-2; CDR3nt: TGTGCCAGCAGCCAAGCAGGACAGTTTTCTGGAAACACCATATATTTT; CDR3aa: CASSQAGQFSGNTIYF
j_gene: TRBJ1-2; d_gene: TRBD1; abundance: few; len: 15; v_gene: TRBV6-1; CDR3nt: TGTGCATCATCTGGGACAGGGGACCCGAGCTATGGCTACACCTTC; CDR3aa: CASSGTGDPSYGYTF
j_gene: TRBJ1-2; d_gene: -; abundance: many; len: 12; v_gene: TRBV4-1; CDR3nt: TGCGCCAGCAGCCTCCTAACCCATGGCTACACCTTC; CDR3aa: CASSLLTHGYTF
j_gene: TRBJ2-7; d_gene: TRBD1; abundance: many; len: 15; v_gene: TRBV11-1; CDR3nt: TGTGCCAGCAGTAGATCAGGGGGAAAGGCCTACGAGCAGTACTTC; CDR3aa: CASSRSGGKAYEQYF
j_gene: TRBJ2-7; d_gene: -; abundance: -; len: 15; v_gene: TRBV6-2/TRBV6-3; CDR3nt: TGTGCCAGCAGTCCGACCACTCCAACAGGGTTGGAGCAGTACTTC; CDR3aa: CASSPTTPTGLEQYF
j_gene: TRBJ2-1; d_gene: -; abundance: few; len: 15; v_gene: TRBV7-3; CDR3nt: TGTGCCAGCAGCTTAAATCGGGACACATACAATGAGCAGTTCTTC; CDR3aa: CASSLNRDTYNEQFF
j_gene: TRBJ1-6; d_gene: -; abundance: -; len: 16; v_gene: TRBV20-1; CDR3nt: TGCAGTGCTAGGTCGGACAGAAGTGGGAATAATTCACCCCTCCACTTT; CDR3aa: CSARSDRSGNNSPLHF
j_gene: TRBJ1-5; d_gene: -; abundance: -; len: 11; v_gene: TRBV25-1; CDR3nt: TGTGCCAGCGGCACCAGTCAGCCCCAGCATTTT; CDR3aa: CASGTSQPQHF
j_gene: TRBJ2-7; d_gene: TRBD1; abundance: few; len: 13; v_gene: TRBV12-3/TRBV12-4; CDR3nt: TGTGCCACTTTAGAGACAGGGAAGTCCGAGCAGTACTTC; CDR3aa: CATLETGKSEQYF
j_gene: TRBJ1-2; d_gene: -; abundance: few; len: 19; v_gene: TRBV7-3; CDR3nt: TGTGCCAGCAGCTCCCCCGTTGGAGGGACGGTCTCTAGCTCTAGGGGCTACACCTTC; CDR3aa: CASSSPVGGTVSSSRGYTF
j_gene: TRBJ2-1; d_gene: TRBD2; abundance: few; len: 13; v_gene: TRBV20-1; CDR3nt: TGCAGTGTCGAGGGACTAGATCTCGGTGAGCAGTTCTTC; CDR3aa: CSVEGLDLGEQFF
j_gene: TRBJ2-3; d_gene: TRBD2; abundance: -; len: 13; v_gene: TRBV5-5; CDR3nt: TGTGCCAGCAGACTACCTAGCGGGACAGCGCAGTATTTT; CDR3aa: CASRLPSGTAQYF
j_gene: TRBJ1-4; d_gene: -; abundance: many; len: 14; v_gene: TRBV6-2/TRBV6-3; CDR3nt: TGTGCCAGCAGTTACTCAGGGGACGGTGAAAAACTGTTTTTT; CDR3aa: CASSYSGDGEKLFF
j_gene: TRBJ2-1; d_gene: -; abundance: -; len: 17; v_gene: TRBV15; CDR3nt: TGTGCCACCAGCAGTTACGATTTTAAAATGGCCCGGAATGAGCAGTTCTTC; CDR3aa: CATSSYDFKMARNEQFF
j_gene: TRBJ1-4; d_gene: -; abundance: few; len: 14; v_gene: TRBV20-1; CDR3nt: TGCAGTGCTAGAGGCCCAGATACTAATGAAAAACTGTTTTTT; CDR3aa: CSARGPDTNEKLFF
j_gene: TRBJ2-7; d_gene: -; abundance: few; len: 14; v_gene: TRBV6-2/TRBV6-3; CDR3nt: TGTGCCAGCAACTCTGGCGGTCTTTCCTACGAGCAGTACTTC; CDR3aa: CASNSGGLSYEQYF
j_gene: TRBJ1-1; d_gene: -; abundance: -; len: 14; v_gene: TRBV20-1; CDR3nt: TGCGGTGCTAGAGGATCCGACAGCCCCACCGAAGCTTTCTTT; CDR3aa: CGARGSDSPTEAFF
j_gene: TRBJ1-3; d_gene: -; abundance: -; len: 14; v_gene: TRBV12-3/TRBV12-4; CDR3nt: TGTGCCAGCAGTCCCAGCGACTCTGGAAACACCATATATTTT; CDR3aa: CASSPSDSGNTIYF
j_gene: TRBJ2-2; d_gene: TRBD1; abundance: -; len: 19; v_gene: TRBV11-3; CDR3nt: TGTGCCAGCAGCTCCCCGGGACAGGCTCCTATCGTGAACACCGGGGAGCTGTTTTTT; CDR3aa: CASSSPGQAPIVNTGELFF
j_gene: TRBJ2-1; d_gene: TRBD1; abundance: -; len: 16; v_gene: TRBV20-1; CDR3nt: TGCAGTGCTGTACCCTCGACAGGGAAGGGTTACAATGAGCAGCTCTTC; CDR3aa: CSAVPSTGKGYNEQLF